A selection of T cell receptor beta chains follows, all from one sample in a study of cytomegalovirus exposure and HLA in healthy donors. TCRdb's table, derived via immunoSEQ multiplex PCR, lists solely in-frame clones and lacks some. Among under 200,000 clones listed, more than 80% were seen once. Sequencing input: PBMCs. The source of these receptors is a woman younger than 35 in good health and CMV-seropositive. CDR3s include the opening cysteine and the closing phenylalanine or tryptophan. A D gene is named only where the DNA matches it firmly. The size entry is marked missing in some rows and otherwise reads once, few, many or a size class.

length,size,D,V,J,DNA,CDR3
16,NA,TRBD2,TRBV9,TRBJ2-1,TGTGCCAGCAGTGCTGGGACTAGCGGTATCTACAATGAGCAGTTCTTC,CASSAGTSGIYNEQFF
12,NA,NA,TRBV19,TRBJ2-7,TGTGCCAGTAGTAAGACAGCCTACGAGCAGTACTTC,CASSKTAYEQYF
16,NA,TRBD1,TRBV6-6,TRBJ2-2,TGTGCCAGCGGATCCCGGGACAGTGAGAACACCGGGGAGCTGTTTTTT,CASGSRDSENTGELFF
14,NA,TRBD2,TRBV6-4,TRBJ2-1,TGTGCCAGCAGTATAGCGGGAGGGTCGAATGAGCAGTTCTTC,CASSIAGGSNEQFF
22,few,TRBD1,TRBV6-4,TRBJ1-2,TGTGCCAGCAGTGACCAGGGGGCGGGTCTAGAGTTGTACAAATTAGCCTACTATGGCTACACCTTC,CASSDQGAGLELYKLAYYGYTF
16,NA,TRBD2,TRBV4-1,TRBJ2-1,TGCGCCAGCAGCGGTGGGACTAGCGGGTCCTACAATGAGCAGTTCTTC,CASSGGTSGSYNEQFF
13,NA,NA,TRBV7-9,TRBJ2-1,TGTGCCAGCAGCTTATCCCTGAGGGATGAGCAGTTCTTC,CASSLSLRDEQFF
14,NA,TRBD1,TRBV5-1,TRBJ2-7,TGCGCCAGCAGCCTGGGACAGGGCCCCTACGAGCAGTACTTC,CASSLGQGPYEQYF
15,NA,TRBD1,TRBV18,TRBJ1-2,TGTGCCAGCTCGTACCAGGGGGGAACTAACTATGGCTACACCTTC,CASSYQGGTNYGYTF
15,NA,NA,TRBV9,TRBJ2-5,TGTGCCAGCAGCGTAGACGGGCAGGGCCGAGAGACCCAGTACTTC,CASSVDGQGRETQYF
14,NA,NA,TRBV10-3,TRBJ1-2,TGTGCCATCAGTGAGTCTGAGTTTGTCTATGGCTACACCTTC,CAISESEFVYGYTF
12,NA,TRBD1,TRBV7-9,TRBJ2-7,TGTGCCAGCAGCTTGGATACAGGGGTATTGGACTTC,CASSLDTGVLDF